This entry concerns a single TCR beta chain. Its antigen remains unknown. The sample originates from a study of T cell responses to AZD1222 COVID-19 vaccine. Study-wide results and caveats: Spike-specific TCR repertoires showed rising breadth and depth after two AZD1222 doses. Clonal diversity may have been underestimated in mostly white British donors. Only a handful of AZD1222 recipients, several in all, had baseline seropositivity. Dominant CD4 TCR responses targeted spike regions 160-218 and 743-854.

The V gene's germline CDR1 is SGHNT and CDR2 YENEEA. J gave up 1 base and V 4 bases, and 5 bases lay outside the gene matches. This CDR3 comprises 16 residues. The protocol was immunoSEQ multiplex PCR, while the TCRdb copy is restricted to in-frame clones and leaves out a portion. Of 120,000 or so clones in the sample, just over 85% were seen once. The J gene is TRBJ2-2, the V gene TRBV11-3, with 8 bases identical to TRBD2. The sample consisted of peripheral blood, taken on day 0 of MenACWY control vaccination. The clonotype originates from an adult in good health. CDR3 in DNA: TGTGCCAGCAGCTCCGAGCGGGAGAAGAACACCGGGGAGCTGTTTTTT. It yields the protein CASSSEREKNTGELFF.